This T cell receptor beta chain stems from a study of control samples from healthy donors and cancer patients. Some clones are missing from TCRdb's copy, which holds only in-frame ones; the method was immunoSEQ multiplex PCR. This table holds about 130,000 clones, over 90% found once. V was shortened by 5 bases and J by 6 bases, with 15 bases between the two germline ends. Per the germline V gene, CDR1 is MRHNA and CDR2 is SNTAGT. The CDR3 runs 14 residues. This TCR was recovered from a man between 60 and 75 years old with colorectal cancer. The sample consisted of PBMCs. The J gene is TRBJ2-3, the V gene TRBV6-4, with D possibly being TRBD1 (6 bases). In DNA, the CDR3 is TGTGCCAGCAGTCCTTCAGGGGCAAGTGATACGCAGTATTTT. This codes for CASSPSGASDTQYF.